This note documents a single T cell receptor beta chain sequence. The antigen is undetermined. Together with a sample-barcoded 5' primer, a J-beta primer mix was included in a second PCR lasting about 6 to 11 cycles. The template-switch adaptor was a 5' adaptor with 12 random nucleotides. It tagged each cDNA molecule. MiXCR was run by TCRdb on the 5' RACE reads, yielding one entry per CDR3 protein. The sample lists around 690,000 distinct CDR3 sequences; roughly 58% were seen once. Germline lookup yields CDR1 SGHTA and CDR2 FQGNSA. V was clipped by 5 bases and J by 7 bases; unmatched bases: 10. This CDR3 comprises 15 residues. This sample stems from a study of blood T cells in healthy people across ages. Study results and limitations: Both higher diversity and more naive CD4+ cells marked long-lived donors when set against aged donors. Per million T cells, TCR beta diversity dropped about linearly as age rose.

This sequence originates from a man aged 60 to 69 in good health. The sequenced sample was blood. The rearrangement joins TRBV7-2 to TRBJ2-7, with 11 nucleotides matching TRBD1. In nucleotides, the CDR3 is TGTGCCAGCAGCCCGAACGGACAGGGGGCGGAGGAGCAGTACTTC. Protein: CASSPNGQGAEEQYF.